These 8 T cell receptor beta chains originate from one sample sequenced in a study of cytomegalovirus exposure and HLA in healthy donors. Both 60 Vbeta primers and 13 Jbeta primers went into the PCR. Assay: immunoSEQ multiplex PCR; the TCRdb copy retains only in-frame clones and omits some. The repertoire holds tens of thousands of clones, with 60% to 85% as singletons. The sequencing input was PBMCs. The origin of the receptors is a man aged 40-49 years in good health and CMV-seronegative.

The chain joins TRBV7-2 to TRBJ1-1; D not certain. CDR3 length: 14 amino acids. Deletions cut 5 bases from V and 1 base from J, with 11 bases between. The germline V gene has CDR1 SGHTA and CDR2 FQGNSA. This CDR3 reads CASSPAAGNTEAFF. CDR3 nucleotide sequence: TGTGCCAGCAGCCCTGCCGCAGGGAACACTGAAGCTTTCTTT.

J is TRBJ2-7 and V is TRBV15; TRBD2 matches 11 bases. Germline V gene lookup returns CDR1 LNHNV and CDR2 YYDKDF (reference sequence). V was clipped by 0 bases and J by 3 bases; unmatched bases: 4. The CDR3 is made up of 16 amino acids. In DNA form, the CDR3 reads TGTGCCACCAGCAGAGATAAAACTAGCGGGAGCTACGAGCAGTACTTC. It codes for CATSRDKTSGSYEQYF.

This clone was found once. This chain connects TRBV7-2 to TRBJ1-1, with 8 bases fitting TRBD1. The CDR3 extends over 14 amino acids. Trimming at V came to 0 bases and at J to 5 bases, leaving 2 bases not matched to a gene. Germline V gives CDR1 SGHTA, CDR2 FQGNSA. The CDR3 DNA reads TGTGCCAGCAGCTTAGCCAGGGGGCGGACTGAAGCTTTCTTT. It codes for CASSLARGRTEAFF.

This chain joins TRBV7-9 and TRBJ2-7; 8 bases line up with TRBD1. CDR1 is SEHNR and CDR2 is FQNEAQ in the germline V gene (reference sequence). Unmatched junction bases numbered 6, after V lost 5 bases and J lost 3 bases. This CDR3 has 14 amino acids. The CDR3 DNA sequence: TGTGCCAGCAGCCCCGGGACAGGAGGCTACGAGCAGTACTTC. Translated, it gives CASSPGTGGYEQYF.

The chain is built from TRBV28 and TRBJ2-5, with D possibly matching TRBD1 (6 bases). Between the trimmed V and J ends, which lost 10 bases and 4 bases, there was a span of 13 bases. The CDR3 runs to 12 residues. CDR1 and CDR2 from the germline V gene are MDHEN and SYDVKM. DNA of the CDR3: TGTGCCATCGGGACACCTAGAGAGACCCAGTACTTC. This gives the protein CAIGTPRETQYF.

The rearrangement uses TRBV19 and TRBJ2-2, with a possible D match to TRBD1 (6 bases). This CDR3 spans 14 amino acids. Per germline, CDR1 LNHDA and CDR2 SQIVND (reference sequence). Trimming took 7 bases from V and 1 from J, leaving 10 bases between them. The CDR3: CASTFRGNTGELFF. The CDR3 DNA reads TGTGCCAGTACCTTCAGGGGGAACACCGGGGAGCTGTTTTTT.

Worth noting for this clone: One end of the junction is discordant with germline, which a read error may explain. The V call is TRBV7-7, the J call TRBJ2-5, with TRBD1 matching over 9 bases. CDR3 size: 15 residues. Germline V gene data show CDR1 as SSHAT and CDR2 as FNYEAQ (reference sequence). The CDR3 loop is CASSQTGGGGETQYF. The CDR3 nucleotides read TGTGCTAGCAGCCAGACAGGGGGAGGGGGGGAGACCCAGTACTTC.

V gene TRBV27 combines with J gene TRBJ2-2; D not certain. The CDR3 length is 14 residues. Deletions cut 3 bases from V and 6 bases from J, with 11 bases between. Germline CDR1 and CDR2: MNHEY and SMNVEV (reference sequence). The CDR3 sequence: CASSFGSTPGELFF. The CDR3 region has the DNA TGTGCCAGCAGTTTCGGGTCCACGCCCGGGGAGCTGTTTTTT.